What follows is one T cell receptor (beta chain) and its context. Its antigen is not identified. Sample-barcoded 5' priming and a J-beta primer mix drove a second PCR of roughly 7 to 11 cycles. MiXCR, run by TCRdb on the 5' RACE reads, gives a single entry per CDR3 protein. Counted here are around 800,000 distinct CDR3 sequences, about 26% occurring once; the ten biggest clones make up 3%. This entry comes from a study of blood T cells in healthy people across ages. Overall study results and limits: Naive CD4+ cells and diversity were both higher in long-lived donors than in aged donors. Donor CMV status, an unknown factor, possibly confounded changes in expanded clonotypes.

V was shortened by 1 base and J by 5 bases, with 6 bases between the two germline ends. The CDR3 spans 13 residues. Per germline, CDR1 MNHEY and CDR2 SMNVEV (reference sequence). The data also belong to a second study, concerning T cells of mothers and their children.

The material sequenced was blood. The sequence was obtained from a boy between 10 and 17 years old in good health. The rearrangement uses TRBV27 and TRBJ2-1; D gene ambiguous. In DNA, the CDR3 is TGTGCCAGCAGTTTATGGCCCGACAATGAGCAGTTCTTC. Protein sequence: CASSLWPDNEQFF.